The T cell receptor beta chain under discussion was sequenced for a study of low-dose radiotherapy and immunotherapy resistance in tumors (dated by TCRdb to about 2022). A note on the overall study: Patients in Cohort 1 were given 0.5 Gy per fraction every 2 weeks, and the prescribed total PTV dose was 6.5 Gy. In Cohort 2, 1 Gy per fraction was delivered every two weeks, for a total of 13 Gy over 26 weeks. Nivolumab was administered intravenously as a 240 mg flat dose every two weeks, and ipilimumab was administered intravenously at 1 mg/kg every six weeks. Cyclophosphamide 200 mg/m2 was given intravenously every two weeks, one day before each radiation and immunotherapy administration. Patients took aspirin 300 mg orally once daily for four cycles, starting on cycle 1 day 1. The trial did not randomize participants into treatment groups. Eight patients were included in the translational analysis: three from the first dose cohort and the first five from the second dose cohort.

The junction carries 10 bases between V and J, which are trimmed by 4 bases and 5 bases respectively. The CDR3 goes from the cysteine to the phenylalanine over 13 residues. Only the CDR3 region is kept as DNA, spanning 39 bases read in frame from base 1. CDR1 and CDR2 are drawn from the germline V gene: SGHRS, YFSETQ. In regard to this clonotype: What antigen it recognizes has not been identified. No much larger clone exists at a distance of one base, and base qualities are not known.

To make first-strand cDNA, Superscript III was used along with a set of TRAV- and TRBV-specific primers so that both the TCRalpha and TCRbeta chains were covered. TCRs were amplified for about 22 PCR cycles with Phusion, using a constant-region primer paired with the adapter attached to the V primers. The MessageAmp II aRNA Amplification Kit was used to amplify the isolated mRNA, with in vitro transcription run for less than 20 hours at 37 degrees C. mRNA for TCR sequencing was isolated with the Dynabeads mRNA DIRECT Purification Kit. Indexed Illumina adapters were added in a second Phusion PCR of around 27 cycles, and the PCR products were purified with AMPure XP beads. As for the authors' bioinformatics: Custom Perl scripts were used to pool TCR sequences that encoded the same protein, to remove out-of-frame sequences, and to calculate the abundance of each clonotype. The analysis excluded TCR sequences that were supported by just one read. Repertoire metrics included Shannon entropy, Gini index, clonality, richness, and frequency of TCRs shared between repertoires. The public sequencing data were trimmed at Q25 with fastp and processed into clonotypes with MiXCR by TCRdb, which kept only in-frame beta chains. When rows share a CDR3 protein, they turn into one entry using the most common DNA and genes. The authors' filters were not applied to this entry. This sample gives 13,000 to 15,000 distinct CDR3 sequences in total; 70% to 80% of them show up just once. The ten largest account for about 5% of the sample.

Donors were enrolled in RACIN, a single-arm phase I dose-escalation trial in which nivolumab, ipilimumab, aspirin, low-dose cyclophosphamide and low-dose radiotherapy were combined. Eligible patients had advanced, TIL-negative solid tumors. The V and J segments used are TRBV5-1 and TRBJ2-1; the D gene is possibly TRBD1, with 5 bases matching. The source is a human donor with advanced metastatic prostate, ovarian, gallbladder or colorectal cancer (not recorded which). This table probably holds off-target reads from a library built for another chain. The CDR3 loop reads CASSPTGNNEQFF. Here is the DNA: TGCGCCAGCAGCCCCACAGGAAACAATGAGCAGTTCTTC.